Here is one TCR beta chain with its context. Its specificity is unknown. TCRdb re-called the 5' RACE reads through MiXCR, storing one row per CDR3 protein. The sample has some 150,000 distinct CDR3 sequences, 15% to 20% seen once. V gave up 4 bases and J gave up 0 bases; unmatched junction bases: 11. CDR3 size: 17 residues. Germline V lookup: CDR1 SGHRS, CDR2 YFSETQ. This sample is drawn from a study of T-cell memory formation after mild COVID-19. Study-level points and caveats: The study found balanced CD4/CD8 in clones contracting day 15 to 85 and a CD4+ lean in later expanders.

The sequence was collected from an adult woman who had mild COVID-19 (a few samples of this study predate the infection). Cell type and time point are not known. The specimen sequenced was PBMCs or a T cell subset sorted from them (not recorded which). The V and J genes are TRBV5-1 and TRBJ2-3; 7 bases line up with TRBD2. Here the CDR3 DNA reads TGCGCCAGCAGCACAAAAGGGAGGGATACTAGCACAGATACGCAGTATTTT. Protein sequence: CASSTKGRDTSTDTQYF.